Listed below are T cell receptor beta chains from one sample, sequenced in a study of cytomegalovirus exposure and HLA in healthy donors. Clones were sequenced by immunoSEQ multiplex PCR, and TCRdb holds only the in-frame ones, with some missing. The data show about 220,000 clones, with over 70% seen just once and roughly 0.71% held by the top ten. Sequencing input: PBMCs. The origin of the receptors is a boy between 2 and 10 years old in good health and CMV-seronegative. Each CDR3 is given with its conserved first and last residue. Each record gives: D gene, V gene, J gene, CDR3 length, clone size, CDR3 protein, CDR3 DNA. The D gene is left open where the match is weak. Size is omitted from some rows. Given values are once, few, many or a class for expanded clones.

TRBD1	TRBV7-9	TRBJ1-5	14	-	CASSFQGVGQPQHF	TGTGCCAGCAGCTTCCAGGGGGTTGGGCAGCCCCAGCATTTT
-	TRBV4-1	TRBJ1-2	18	-	CASSQDGALTMSSGGYTF	TGCGCCAGCAGCCAAGATGGGGCGCTGACCATGTCGTCCGGGGGCTACACCTTC
-	TRBV10-3	TRBJ1-1	12	few	CATADLNTEAFF	TGTGCCACCGCGGATTTGAACACTGAAGCTTTCTTT
-	TRBV19	TRBJ2-1	18	-	CASSIIDVSASSYNEQFF	TGTGCCAGTAGTATTATAGACGTGTCCGCTAGCTCCTACAATGAGCAGTTCTTC
-	TRBV19	TRBJ1-1	15	-	CASSFGSGVITEAFF	TGTGCCAGTAGTTTCGGGAGCGGGGTGATCACTGAAGCTTTCTTT
TRBD1	TRBV25-1	TRBJ1-6	17	-	CASSGGTTGIYNSPLHF	TGTGCCAGCAGTGGGGGAACGACAGGGATCTATAATTCACCCCTCCACTTT
-	TRBV27	TRBJ1-2	13	-	CASSLTVNYGYTF	TGTGCCAGCAGTCTGACAGTAAACTATGGCTACACCTTC
-	TRBV4-1	TRBJ1-1	15	-	CASSPLGQGNTEAFF	TGCGCCAGCAGTCCCCTCGGGCAGGGGAACACTGAAGCTTTCTTT
-	TRBV5-8	TRBJ1-5	14	once	CASSLHRANQPQHF	TGTGCCAGCAGCTTGCACAGGGCTAATCAGCCCCAGCATTTT
TRBD1	TRBV5-5	TRBJ2-2	15	few	CASSFMDREAGELFF	TGTGCCAGCAGCTTTATGGACAGGGAAGCCGGGGAGCTGTTTTTT
TRBD1	TRBV6-5	TRBJ1-2	15	-	CASSYSTGGPYGYTF	TGTGCCAGCAGTTATTCGACAGGGGGCCCCTATGGCTACACCTTC
-	TRBV19	TRBJ2-7	12	-	CASSTDSWEQYF	TGTGCCAGTAGTACAGACAGTTGGGAGCAGTACTTC
-	TRBV4-2	TRBJ2-1	18	-	CASSQTLRAVSSYNEQFF	TGTGCCAGCAGCCAGACCCTGCGTGCGGTCAGCTCCTACAATGAGCAGTTCTTC
-	TRBV29-1	TRBJ2-5	14	-	CSTYRAGIRETQYF	TGCAGCACCTACCGGGCAGGGATTAGGGAGACCCAGTACTTC
-	TRBV5-1	TRBJ2-7	13	-	CASSQEPTYEQYF	TGCGCCAGCAGCCAGGAACCGACCTACGAGCAGTACTTC